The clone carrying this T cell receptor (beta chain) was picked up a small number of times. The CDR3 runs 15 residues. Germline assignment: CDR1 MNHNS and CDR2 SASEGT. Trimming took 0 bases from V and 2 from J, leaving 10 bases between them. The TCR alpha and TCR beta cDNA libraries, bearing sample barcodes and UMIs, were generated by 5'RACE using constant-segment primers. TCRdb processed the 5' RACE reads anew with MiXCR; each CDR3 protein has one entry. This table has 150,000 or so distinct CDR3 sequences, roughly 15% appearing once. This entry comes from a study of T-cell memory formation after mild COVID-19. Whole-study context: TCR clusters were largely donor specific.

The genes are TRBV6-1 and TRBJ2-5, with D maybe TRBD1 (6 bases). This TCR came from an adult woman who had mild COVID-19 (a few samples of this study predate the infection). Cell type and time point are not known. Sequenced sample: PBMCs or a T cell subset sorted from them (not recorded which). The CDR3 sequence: CASSEATGRQETQYF. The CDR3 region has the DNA TGTGCCAGCAGTGAAGCCACAGGGAGACAAGAGACCCAGTACTTC.